This T cell receptor (beta chain) was recovered during a study of shared clonotypes between healthy human individuals. V was pared by 6 bases and J by 1 base, with 11 bases of the junction left unmatched. Germline CDR1 is MNHNY and CDR2 is SVGAGI (reference sequence). The length of the CDR3 is 16 residues. In the original workflow: ImmunoSEQ only sent back junction sequences with no quality scores, so filtering was done differently. TCRdb's copy holds only in-frame clones and misses some; the assay was immunoSEQ multiplex PCR. V and J calls and clone size are copied from that table; D and trimming were computed from the DNA. The sample carries roughly 2.4 million clones, approximately 94% recorded once. Subsets obtained from CD4+ cells comprised CD45RA+ naive and CD45RA-negative memory cells.

The sequenced sample consisted of naive CD4+ T cells sorted from blood. The subset here: CD45RA+ positively selected. V is TRBV6-6 and J is TRBJ1-2; 7 bases fit TRBD1. The clonotype comes from a man between 18 and 29 years old in good health. CDR3 bases: TGTGCCAGCAGCGATAGGGTCGGGACAGATAACTATGGCTACACCTTC. Protein: CASSDRVGTDNYGYTF.